This T cell receptor (beta chain) was obtained from a study of cytomegalovirus exposure and HLA in healthy donors. Use of 60 Vbeta and 13 Jbeta primers characterized the PCR. Repertoires were generated with immunoSEQ multiplex PCR, while TCRdb's copy carries only in-frame clones and drops some. This sample has over 120,000 clones, with about 10% found just once. This clone was counted only a few times. This clonotype was obtained from a middle-aged man in good health and CMV-seronegative. The sequenced sample was PBMCs.

CDR3 bases: TGTGCCAGCAGTGAAAGCGGGAGTAACTACAATGAGCAGTTCTTC. Amino acid sequence: CASSESGSNYNEQFF. The chain couples TRBV2 to TRBJ2-1, with 8 bases matching TRBD2. Germline V CDR1 and CDR2: SNHLY, FYNNEI. CDR3 size: 15 residues. J was trimmed by 3 bases and V by 2 bases; bases with no gene match: 3.